The clone carrying this TCR beta chain was observed many times. Its antigen is unknown. Via MiXCR, TCRdb re-called the 5' RACE reads, giving one row per CDR3 protein. The table has roughly 380,000 distinct CDR3 sequences, 25% to 30% seen once. CDR3 length: 18 residues. Looked up from germline, CDR1 is SGHTA and CDR2 is FQGNSA. V was clipped by 1 base and J by 2 bases; unmatched bases: 3. The data stem from a study of T-cell memory formation after mild COVID-19. General study results and limits: Cross-reactive memory apparently joined, as some responding clones appeared in pre-infection memory.

This receptor was identified in an adult woman who had mild COVID-19 (a few samples of this study predate the infection). Cell type and time point are not known. The V and J genes are TRBV7-2 and TRBJ2-3, with 16 bases matching TRBD2. Sample: PBMCs or a T cell subset sorted from them (not recorded which). The CDR3 nucleotides are TGTGCCAGCAGCTTAGGGGGACTAGCGGGAGGGCTCACAGATACGCAGTATTTT. Translation: CASSLGGLAGGLTDTQYF.